One sample yielded the 26 T cell receptor beta chains listed below, sequenced in a study of Ad26.COV2.S vaccination and SARS-CoV-2 variants. Profiled with immunoSEQ multiplex PCR; TCRdb holds only in-frame clones, not every one. The table includes some 460,000 clones, roughly nine tenths detected once. Indicated treatment: approximately 18 received Ad26.COV2.S at low or high dose, single or two shots; five or six received placebo; per-sample allocation not given. Sample collection was performed on day 63 after the first vaccine or placebo injection. Sequenced here: peripheral blood, sampled in a trial of Ad26.COV2.S vaccine versus placebo. The receptor set was obtained from a person between 18 and 59 years old who received the Ad26.COV2.S COVID-19 vaccine or a placebo.

This chain links TRBV4-1 with TRBJ1-2, with 8 bases identical to TRBD1. This CDR3 region has 15 residues. Trimming removed 2 bases from V and 4 bases from J; junction bases left unmatched: 6. Germline CDR1 MGHRA, CDR2 YSYEKL. This CDR3 reads CASSQPGQGRYGYTF. As DNA, the CDR3 is TGCGCCAGCAGCCAACCAGGACAGGGTCGCTATGGCTACACCTTC.

The CDR3 spells CASSKGQRNTEAFF. In nucleotides, the CDR3 is TGTGCCAGTAGTAAGGGACAGAGGAACACTGAAGCTTTCTTT. The rearrangement links TRBV19 to TRBJ1-1; 7 positions match TRBD1. This CDR3 comprises 14 residues. Trimming took 4 bases from V and 1 from J; bases not matched to a gene: 3. The V gene's germline CDR1 is LNHDA and CDR2 SQIVND (reference sequence).

This sequence joins TRBV7-8 and TRBJ2-7, with 8 bases lining up with TRBD1. V trimming: 4 bases; J trimming: 5 bases; junction bases outside the gene matches: 10. Germline CDR1 reads SGHVS; CDR2 reads FQNEAQ. The CDR3 length is 15 residues. The CDR3, as DNA: TGTGCCAGCAGCTCGATCCGGACAGGGCCCCACGAGCAGTACTTC. Amino acids: CASSSIRTGPHEQYF.

This chain uses TRBV6-2 or TRBV6-3 with TRBJ2-2, with 9 positions matching TRBD1. Germline V gene data show CDR1 as MNHEY and CDR2 as SVGEGT. Unmatched junction bases numbered 11, after V lost 5 bases and J lost 1 base. The CDR3 extends over 18 amino acids. The CDR3 loop reads CASSAYTGGGLNTGELFF. The CDR3 DNA follows: TGTGCCAGCAGTGCCTATACAGGGGGCGGTTTGAACACCGGGGAGCTGTTTTTT.

The chain combines TRBV20-1 with TRBJ2-1, with D possibly matching TRBD1 (5 bases). Germline V gene sequence: CDR1 DFQATT, CDR2 SNEGSKA (reference sequence). CDR3 length equals 11 residues. Trimming left V 7 bases short and J 5 bases short, with 9 bases between. For the CDR3, the DNA is TGCAGTGTAAGACAGAACAATGAGCAGTTCTTC. It specifies CSVRQNNEQFF.

The chain links TRBV19 to TRBJ1-4; D ambiguous. V was cut by 7 bases and J by 2 bases, with 11 bases left in between. Germline loops: CDR1 LNHDA, CDR2 SQIVND (reference sequence). The CDR3 totals 14 residues. The CDR3 reads CASKLRVTNEKLFF. The CDR3 nucleotides read TGTGCCAGTAAATTGCGGGTTACTAATGAAAAACTGTTTTTT.

V gene TRBV7-9 combines with J gene TRBJ1-2, with TRBD1 identical over 7 bases. J was trimmed by 4 bases and V by 5 bases; bases with no gene match: 10. Germline CDR1 is SEHNR and CDR2 is FQNEAQ (reference sequence). This CDR3 is 15 amino acids long. The CDR3 DNA follows: TGTGCCAGCAGCCCTAGTGGACAGGAGTCCTATGGCTACACCTTC. Translation: CASSPSGQESYGYTF.

The V gene is TRBV7-9, the J gene TRBJ2-3; 9 bases align to TRBD1. V gave up 5 bases and J gave up 4 bases; unmatched junction bases: 16. The CDR3 loop spans 18 amino acids. CDR1 and CDR2 (germline): SEHNR, FQNEAQ (reference sequence). The CDR3 loop is CASSRKGLGQGHADTQYF. CDR3 DNA: TGTGCCAGCAGCAGAAAGGGCCTGGGACAGGGCCATGCAGATACGCAGTATTTT.

The CDR3 region is CASRAPLGQGEDGYTF. The DNA of the CDR3 is TGTGCCAGTAGGGCGCCCCTCGGACAGGGGGAGGATGGCTACACCTTC. The chain has TRBV19 and TRBJ1-2; 10 positions agree with TRBD1. V shed 6 bases and J 6 bases; nucleotides not matched to a gene: 13. The germline gives CDR1 LNHDA, CDR2 SQIVND (reference sequence). This CDR3 region has 16 residues.

The V call is TRBV27, the J call TRBJ2-6; possible D gene TRBD2, 5 bases. The CDR3 is 15 residues long. Germline CDR1 reads MNHEY; CDR2 reads SMNVEV (reference sequence). V lost 4 bases and J 2 bases, leaving 9 bases between the germline ends. CDR3 DNA sequence: TGTGCCAGCAGTTCCCCCGGGGCTGGGGCCAACGTCCTGACTTTC. Amino acid sequence: CASSSPGAGANVLTF.

J is TRBJ1-1 and V is TRBV5-1, with D hard to call. The CDR3 extends over 14 amino acids. V shed 0 bases and J shed 6 bases, with 12 bases lying between them. Germline V gene data show CDR1 as SGHRS and CDR2 as YFSETQ. CDR3 nucleotides: TGCGCCAGCAGCTTGGACCGCCCAGCCCCTGAAGCTTTCTTT. It codes for CASSLDRPAPEAFF.

This clone was observed a few times. The rearrangement uses TRBV7-6 and TRBJ2-7; 8 nucleotides align to TRBD1. The CDR3 loop spans 13 amino acids. CDR1 and CDR2 from the germline V gene are SGHVS and FNYEAQ. V shed 1 base, J shed 7 bases, and the junction held 3 bases outside the gene matches. The CDR3 nucleotides are TGTGCCAGCAGCTTAGGTACAGGGGGGGAGCAGTACTTC. Encoded protein: CASSLGTGGEQYF.

The J gene is TRBJ1-1, the V gene TRBV6-5, with TRBD1 as a possible D gene (5 bases). Looked up from germline, CDR1 is MNHEY and CDR2 is SVGAGI. The CDR3 spans 14 residues. V was cut by 2 bases and J by 1 base, with 8 bases left in between. CDR3 region: CASSYRGGNTEAFF. CDR3 nucleotides: TGTGCCAGCAGTTACAGGGGCGGGAACACTGAAGCTTTCTTT.

The rearrangement links TRBV6-5 to TRBJ1-1; perhaps TRBD1 as D (6 bases). This CDR3 spans 13 amino acids. With 6 bases removed from V and 4 bases from J, the gap between germline ends came to 12 bases. Germline CDR1 and CDR2: MNHEY and SVGAGI. The CDR3 spells CASSRGSGTEAFF. CDR3 sequence (DNA): TGTGCCAGCAGCAGGGGTTCTGGCACTGAAGCTTTCTTT.

For this clone: The junction does not match germline at one end; this may be a read error. V is TRBV7-8 and J is TRBJ1-5; 8 bases agree with TRBD1. Germline CDR1 reads SGHVS; CDR2 reads FQNEAQ. This CDR3 has 19 residues. The DNA for the CDR3 is TGTGCCAGCAGCCAGGTGGGTCGGACGACAGGGGTAAGCAGTCAGCCCCAGCATTTT. It specifies CASSQVGRTTGVSSQPQHF.

In the case of this clone: This may be a read error: a much more frequent sequence differs by one nucleotide. The chain is built from TRBV5-4 and TRBJ1-5; maybe TRBD1 (5 bases). Trimming removed 4 bases at V and 3 bases at J, with 8 bases between. The CDR3 spans 13 residues. Per germline, CDR1 SGHNT and CDR2 YYREEE (reference sequence). CDR3 DNA sequence: TGTGCCAGCAGCCGGGACCTCAATCAGCCCCAGCATTTT. It specifies CASSRDLNQPQHF.

The chain couples TRBV7-9 to TRBJ2-1; the D is unclear. The CDR3 sequence is 15 residues long. Trimming cost V 3 bases and J 4 bases, with 13 bases left between them. Germline lookup yields CDR1 SEHNR and CDR2 FQNEAQ (reference sequence). The CDR3 sequence is CASSFGLRNYNEQFF. In DNA, the CDR3 is TGTGCCAGCAGCTTTGGCCTCCGAAATTACAATGAGCAGTTCTTC.

V and J are TRBV6-5 and TRBJ2-1, with D tentatively TRBD2 (5 bases). The CDR3 contains 15 residues. Trimming pared 2 bases from V and 3 bases from J, leaving 11 bases between. CDR1 is MNHEY, CDR2 SVGAGI, per germline. The chain's CDR3 is CASSYHGLLYNEQFF. CDR3 nucleotide sequence: TGTGCCAGCAGTTACCACGGACTCCTCTACAATGAGCAGTTCTTC.

This clone came up once. The V and J genes are TRBV3-1 (or the pseudogene TRBV3-2) and TRBJ1-5; tentative D call: TRBD1 (5 bases). V lost 3 bases and J 0 bases, leaving 6 bases between the germline ends. Germline V gives CDR1 LGHDT, CDR2 YNNKEL (reference sequence). The CDR3 has 14 residues. The CDR3 sequence is CASSQTASNQPQHF. The CDR3 bases are TGTGCCAGCAGCCAGACAGCTAGCAATCAGCCCCAGCATTTT.

As to this clone: This sample also contains other DNA sequences that code for the same CDR3. The chain employs TRBV11-2 and TRBJ1-1, with no clear D. Trimming removed 5 bases at V and 2 bases at J, with 6 bases between. From germline, CDR1 is SGHAT and CDR2 FQNNGV. The CDR3 extends over 12 amino acids. CDR3 DNA: TGTGCCAGCAGCCTTCACAACACTGAAGCTTTCTTT. It codes for CASSLHNTEAFF.

This clone was recorded a few times. The chain is built from TRBV2 and TRBJ1-1, with TRBD1 identical over 9 bases. The CDR3 has 13 amino acids. V lost 6 bases and J lost 5; bases outside the gene matches: 4. In germline, CDR1 is SNHLY, CDR2 FYNNEI. The CDR3 coding sequence is TGTGCCAGCAGGGGACAGGGATTTACTGAAGCTTTCTTT. Its translation is CASRGQGFTEAFF.

In regard to this clone: Other nucleotide sequences in the sample specify the same CDR3. The chain is built from TRBV9 and TRBJ2-3; either TRBD1 or TRBD2 may fit D (7 bases each). The CDR3 totals 15 residues. The ends were cut back, 1 base at V and 1 base at J, with 10 bases in the middle. From germline, CDR1 is SGDLS and CDR2 YYNGEE. Written as DNA, the CDR3 is TGTGCCAGCAGCGTATCAGGGGGGGGCACAGATACGCAGTATTTT. Amino acids: CASSVSGGGTDTQYF.

The V and J genes are TRBV5-4 and TRBJ2-4; D might be TRBD2 (6 bases). The CDR3 extends over 15 amino acids. CDR1 is SGHNT and CDR2 is YYREEE in the germline V gene (reference sequence). The germline V and J ends were trimmed by 0 bases and 6 bases, with 13 bases remaining between them. The CDR3 nucleotides read TGTGCCAGCAGCTTGGTGGGGGGAGACGGAAACATTCAGTACTTC. It specifies CASSLVGGDGNIQYF.

The J gene is TRBJ1-3, the V gene TRBV4-1, with D unresolved. CDR1 MGHRA and CDR2 YSYEKL come from the germline V gene. Trimming stripped 5 bases from V and 2 bases from J, with 4 bases between. This CDR3 contains 12 residues. CDR3 loop: CASSVTGNTIYF. The DNA for the CDR3 is TGCGCCAGCAGCGTAACTGGAAACACCATATATTTT.

This clone showed up just once. This chain joins TRBV7-2 and TRBJ2-1; 12 bases map to TRBD2. CDR3 length equals 16 residues. The trim removed 5 bases at V and 4 bases at J, leaving 6 bases unmatched. The germline V gene has CDR1 SGHTA and CDR2 FQGNSA. The CDR3 DNA sequence: TGTGCCAGCAGCCCAAGACTAGCGGGAGTATACAATGAGCAGTTCTTC. Residues: CASSPRLAGVYNEQFF.

V and J are TRBV11-2 and TRBJ1-3, with 9 bases fitting TRBD1. The CDR3 extends over 17 amino acids. The V segment lost 5 bases and the J segment 0 bases; nucleotides outside the gene matches: 8. Per germline, CDR1 SGHAT and CDR2 FQNNGV. The CDR3 sequence is CASSTRTGADSGNTIYF. The DNA for the CDR3 is TGTGCCAGCAGCACTCGGACAGGGGCGGACTCTGGAAACACCATATATTTT.